The 10 T cell receptor beta chains below come from one sample, sequenced in a study of blood T cell repertoires in COVID-19. The assay was immunoSEQ multiplex PCR, and TCRdb's table has in-frame clones only and misses some. Altogether about 250,000 clones are present, approximately 84% being singletons, with the ten largest covering roughly 1.7%. Input material: PBMCs or T cells enriched from blood (not recorded which). Source of these receptors: a man in his forties who had recovered from COVID-19.

The genes are TRBV30 and TRBJ2-7; D is possibly TRBD1 (7 bases). CDR3 length: 13 amino acids. Looked up from germline, CDR1 is GTSNPN and CDR2 is SVGIG (reference sequence). V dropped 5 bases and J dropped 2 bases, with 13 bases sitting between them. The CDR3 DNA is TGTGCCTGGTGGAGGGGACAGACCTACGAGCAGTACTTC. Protein sequence: CAWWRGQTYEQYF.

The V call is TRBV5-1, the J call TRBJ1-1, with unresolved D. The CDR3 totals 14 residues. V was cut by 4 bases and J by 1 base, with 11 bases left in between. Germline-derived CDR1 and CDR2 are SGHRS and YFSETQ. CDR3 protein: CASSLRDANTEAFF. In DNA, the CDR3 is TGCGCCAGCAGCCTCCGGGATGCGAACACTGAAGCTTTCTTT.

The rearrangement uses TRBV28 and TRBJ2-1; maybe TRBD2 (5 bases). Germline CDR1 and CDR2: MDHEN and SYDVKM. Trimming stripped 10 bases from V and 8 bases from J, with 12 bases between. The CDR3 extends over 11 amino acids. The CDR3 loop reads CATPRGHEQFF. The DNA for the CDR3 is TGTGCCACCCCTCGGGGTCATGAGCAGTTCTTC.

The V gene is TRBV20-1, the J gene TRBJ2-1; TRBD2 matches at 7 bases. The V segment lost 3 bases and the J segment 9 bases; nucleotides outside the gene matches: 2. Germline lookup yields CDR1 DFQATT and CDR2 SNEGSKA (reference sequence). CDR3 length equals 11 residues. In DNA, the CDR3 is TGCAGTGCTAGGGGGGGGAGTGAGCAGTTCTTC. It yields the protein CSARGGSEQFF.

The rearrangement links TRBV7-3 to TRBJ2-3; TRBD2 agrees at 14 bases. This CDR3 has 19 amino acids. The germline CDR1 and CDR2 sequences are SGHTA and FQGTGA. Trimming took 6 bases from V and 1 from J; bases not matched to a gene: 12. The DNA of the CDR3 is TGTGCCAGCAGTTCTTTGCCGGGACTAGCGGGGGTTGGCACAGATACGCAGTATTTT. It codes for CASSSLPGLAGVGTDTQYF.

The gene calls are TRBV4-1 and TRBJ1-6; D unresolved. This CDR3 is 14 amino acids long. Germline V gives CDR1 MGHRA, CDR2 YSYEKL. Trimming stripped 4 bases from V and 6 bases from J, with 10 bases between. The DNA of the CDR3 is TGCGCCAGCAGCCTCCTCCCGGTTAATTCACCCCTCCACTTT. Its protein product is CASSLLPVNSPLHF.

V usage is TRBV19 and J usage is TRBJ2-3; D may be TRBD2 (6 bases). The CDR3 has 15 residues. Germline V gives CDR1 LNHDA, CDR2 SQIVND (reference sequence). V lost 6 bases, J lost 5 bases, and 18 bases lay in between. The CDR3 spells CASRPQAGSQDTQYF. DNA for the CDR3: TGTGCCAGTAGGCCCCAGGCGGGAAGTCAAGATACGCAGTATTTT.

The chain links TRBV27 to TRBJ2-1, with 8 positions matching TRBD1. The CDR3 totals 15 residues. CDR1 MNHEY and CDR2 SMNVEV come from the germline V gene (reference sequence). The V and J ends lost 6 bases and 3 bases, in that order; junction bases with no gene match: 7. The CDR3 DNA is TGTGCCAGCAGACCGGGACAGGACCACTACAATGAGCAGTTCTTC. This encodes CASRPGQDHYNEQFF.

This clone has a single count. The chain employs TRBV6-2 or TRBV6-3 and TRBJ2-7, with no clear D. This CDR3 region has 13 residues. Between the trimmed V and J ends, which lost 4 bases and 3 bases, there was a span of 10 bases. Germline V CDR1 and CDR2: MNHEY, SVGEGT. The chain's CDR3 is CASSSLDNYEQYF. Written as DNA, the CDR3 is TGTGCCAGCAGTTCCCTCGACAACTACGAGCAGTACTTC.

This clone was detected only a few times. One end of the junction does not line up with germline, which may come from a read error. The chain uses TRBV12-3 or TRBV12-4 and TRBJ1-3; possibly TRBD1 for D (5 bases). This CDR3 contains 12 residues. The CDR3 coding sequence is TGTGCCAGCAGTTTATATGGGGGGATAGAGGATTTT. This gives the protein CASSLYGGIEDF.